One sample yielded the 15 T cell receptor beta chains listed below, sequenced in a study of blood T cell repertoires in COVID-19 (dated by TCRdb to the early 2020s). Library construction relied on the immunoSEQ multiplex PCR assay. The table comes from immuneACCESS by way of TCRdb, which keeps in-frame sequences with V and J called. Part of the clones is missing from these tables; in studies checked, under half for an unresolved V gene and the rest for unknown reasons. This sample has about 59,000 clones in its table, and around 79% of those were observed once. The top ten clones comprise less than 20% of the sample. Sequenced input: peripheral blood. Every receptor here comes from a woman aged 45 to 65 with active or convalescent COVID-19.

The CDR3 DNA reads as TGTGCCACCTCTCGGACTAGCCAAGGGTCCCAGTACTTC. Translated: CATSRTSQGSQYF. The chain joins TRBV24-1 to TRBJ2-5; 8 bases are a match to TRBD2. Germline assignment: CDR1 KGHDR and CDR2 SFDVKD. Trimming at V came to 9 bases and at J to 9 bases, leaving 11 bases not matched to a gene. The CDR3 is made up of 13 amino acids.

This clone has only one observation. The rearrangement uses TRBV5-1 and TRBJ2-1; 12 bases map to TRBD2. The CDR3 spans 19 residues. Germline V gene lookup returns CDR1 SGHRS and CDR2 YFSETQ. The V gene end was trimmed by 0 bases and the J gene end by 6 bases; junction bases not matched to a gene: 13. The CDR3 region is CASSLGGASGRVISNEQFF. The CDR3 nucleotides read TGCGCCAGCAGCTTGGGTGGCGCTAGCGGGAGGGTAATTAGCAATGAGCAGTTCTTC.

This clone showed up just once. The chain employs TRBV7-6 and TRBJ2-5; 9 bases line up with TRBD1. This CDR3 region has 15 residues. Germline trimming cut 7 bases from V and 5 bases from J; bases unmatched to any gene: 11. The V gene's germline CDR1 is SGHVS and CDR2 FNYEAQ. In nucleotides, the CDR3 is TGTGCCAGCAACCAACCGGGACAGGGTTCCGAGACCCAGTACTTC. It yields the protein CASNQPGQGSETQYF.

This clone has a handful of counts. V usage is TRBV4-1 and J usage is TRBJ2-1; 12 nucleotides match TRBD2. Germline values: CDR1 MGHRA, CDR2 YSYEKL. This CDR3 has 16 amino acids. Trimming at V came to 2 bases and at J to 2 bases, leaving 1 base not matched to a gene. The CDR3 region is CASSQLAGGAYNEQFF. Here the CDR3 DNA reads TGCGCCAGCAGCCAACTAGCGGGAGGGGCCTACAATGAGCAGTTCTTC.

This rearrangement joins TRBV7-2 to TRBJ2-1; TRBD2 matches 12 bases. The ends lost 8 bases at V and 8 bases at J; junction bases unmatched: 7. The CDR3 contains 14 residues. Per the germline V gene, CDR1 is SGHTA and CDR2 is FQGNSA. This CDR3 reads CASSGTSGFYEQFF. In DNA form, the CDR3 reads TGTGCCAGCTCCGGGACTAGCGGGTTCTATGAGCAGTTCTTC.

This clone has just a few counts. The CDR3 region is CASSPRPRQGDQETQYF. Written as DNA, the CDR3 is TGCGCCAGCAGCCCGCGGCCTCGACAGGGGGACCAAGAGACCCAGTACTTC. The chain combines TRBV4-1 with TRBJ2-5; 9 bases line up with TRBD1. Germline-derived CDR1 and CDR2 are MGHRA and YSYEKL. This CDR3 contains 17 residues. V gave up 4 bases and J gave up 0 bases; unmatched junction bases: 9.

The chain carries TRBV11-2 and TRBJ1-5; no clear D gene. This CDR3 comprises 13 residues. Germline V gives CDR1 SGHAT, CDR2 FQNNGV. The V and J ends lost 1 base and 5 bases respectively, with 6 bases between them. The CDR3 bases are TGTGCCAGCAGCTTAGCCCAGGATCAGCCCCAGCATTTT. It codes for CASSLAQDQPQHF. The full variable domain, with the rest looked up from reference TRBV11-2 and TRBJ1-5, is EAGVAQSPRYKIIEKRQSVAFWCNPISGHATLYWYQQILGQGPKLLIQFQNNGVVDDSQLPKDRFSAERLKGVDSTLKIQPAKLEDSAVYLCASSLAQDQPQHFGDGTRLSIL.

This rearrangement joins TRBV5-1 to TRBJ1-1, with D perhaps matching TRBD1 (5 bases). Germline CDR1 and CDR2: SGHRS and YFSETQ. V was pared by 1 base and J by 4 bases, with 11 bases between. This CDR3 spans 14 amino acids. The CDR3 reads CASSLWGRSTEAFF. The CDR3 DNA follows: TGCGCCAGCAGCTTGTGGGGCAGAAGCACTGAAGCTTTCTTT.

The rearrangement joins TRBV11-2 to TRBJ2-3; TRBD2 matches 10 bases. Unmatched junction bases numbered 7, after V lost 4 bases and J lost 15 bases. Germline V gene lookup returns CDR1 SGHAT and CDR2 FQNNGV. The CDR3 is 12 residues long. The CDR3 region is CASSSTSGTPYF. Written as DNA, the CDR3 is TGTGCCAGCAGCTCTACTAGCGGGACGCCTTATTTT.

The chain's CDR3 is CASSWALPNPYNEQFF. For the CDR3, the DNA is TGTGCCAGCAGCTGGGCCCTCCCGAACCCTTACAATGAGCAGTTCTTC. J is TRBJ2-1 and V is TRBV7-9; D uncertain. Trimming shortened V by 4 bases and J by 4 bases, and 17 bases separated the two germline ends. CDR1 and CDR2 (germline): SEHNR, FQNEAQ (reference sequence). CDR3 length: 16 amino acids.

V gene TRBV27 combines with J gene TRBJ1-2, with D unresolved. The germline V gene encodes CDR1 MNHEY and CDR2 SMNVEV (reference sequence). V was clipped by 0 bases and J by 3 bases, with 11 bases between them. The length of the CDR3 is 15 residues. Written as DNA, the CDR3 is TGTGCCAGCAGTTTATCGGGTGACTCTTACTATGGCTACACCTTC. Residues: CASSLSGDSYYGYTF.

V and J are TRBV28 and TRBJ1-2; 7 nucleotides align to TRBD1. This CDR3 is 13 amino acids long. The germline gives CDR1 MDHEN, CDR2 SYDVKM. V was pared by 6 bases and J by 8 bases, with 9 bases of the junction left unmatched. The CDR3 DNA is TGTGCCAGCAGGATGACAGGGAGGAACGGCTACACCTTC. Its translation: CASRMTGRNGYTF.

V gene TRBV2 combines with J gene TRBJ1-1; 10 positions agree with TRBD1. Germline trimming cut 6 bases from V and 6 bases from J; bases unmatched to any gene: 7. The CDR3 consists of 14 residues. Looked up from germline, CDR1 is SNHLY and CDR2 is FYNNEI. The CDR3 loop reads CASRFRDRGAEAFF. The CDR3 DNA follows: TGTGCCAGCAGATTCCGGGACAGGGGAGCTGAAGCTTTCTTT.

The gene calls are TRBV28 and TRBJ2-1; D is uncertain. CDR1 and CDR2 (germline): MDHEN, SYDVKM. The CDR3 loop spans 15 amino acids. V was clipped by 4 bases and J by 2 bases, with 12 bases between them. Here the CDR3 DNA reads TGTGCCAGCAGTTCCCGAGGCAGTGCCTACAATGAGCAGTTCTTC. Its protein product is CASSSRGSAYNEQFF.

This sequence joins TRBV19 and TRBJ1-5; 7 bases line up with TRBD1. V shed 3 bases, J shed 9 bases, and the junction held 11 bases outside the gene matches. The CDR3 is 15 amino acids. CDR1 is LNHDA, CDR2 SQIVND, per germline (reference sequence). The DNA of the CDR3 is TGTGCCAGTAGTATTTTGTCCCAACAGGGGCTGCCCCAGCATTTT. Encoded protein: CASSILSQQGLPQHF.